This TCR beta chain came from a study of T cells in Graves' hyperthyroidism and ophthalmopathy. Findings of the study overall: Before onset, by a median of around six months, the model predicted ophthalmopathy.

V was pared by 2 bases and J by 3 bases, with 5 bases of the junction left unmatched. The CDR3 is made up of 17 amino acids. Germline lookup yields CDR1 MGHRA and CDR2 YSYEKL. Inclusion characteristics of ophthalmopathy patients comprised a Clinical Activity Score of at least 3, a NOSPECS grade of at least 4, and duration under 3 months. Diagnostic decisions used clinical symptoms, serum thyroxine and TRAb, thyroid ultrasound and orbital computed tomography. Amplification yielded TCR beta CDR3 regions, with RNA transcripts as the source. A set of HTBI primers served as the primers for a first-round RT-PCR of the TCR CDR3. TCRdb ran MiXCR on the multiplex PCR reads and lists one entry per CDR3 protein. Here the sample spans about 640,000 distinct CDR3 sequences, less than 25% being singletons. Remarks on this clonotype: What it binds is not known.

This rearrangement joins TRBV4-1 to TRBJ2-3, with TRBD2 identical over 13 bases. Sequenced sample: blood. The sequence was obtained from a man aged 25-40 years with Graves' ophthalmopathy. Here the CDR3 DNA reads TGCGCCAGCAGCCAACGGACTAGCGGGAGTATGACAGATACGCAGTATTTT. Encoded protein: CASSQRTSGSMTDTQYF.